Presented here are 20 T cell receptor beta chains from one specimen sequenced in a study of response to subunit inactivated influenza vaccine. TCRdb re-derived calls from the RT-PCR reads in MiXCR, one entry per CDR3 protein. The repertoire includes 550,000 to 600,000 distinct CDR3 sequences, approximately 12% of them detected once, and approximately 10% sits in the top ten. The material sequenced was PBMCs from blood, taken on the day of vaccination. Receptors originate from a man aged 50 to 60 who received an inactivated influenza vaccine.

In this sample, this clonotype turned up many times. The chain is built from TRBV29-1 and TRBJ1-1, with a weak D call TRBD1 (6 bases). There are 12 residues in the CDR3. The germline gives CDR1 SQVTM, CDR2 ANQGSEA. V was trimmed by 7 bases and J by 0 bases, leaving 9 bases between them. DNA of the CDR3: TGCAGCGGTGGACAGATGAACACTGAAGCTTTCTTT. The encoded protein is CSGGQMNTEAFF.

This clonotype has at least ten counts. The chain uses TRBV12-3 or TRBV12-4 and TRBJ2-7; 9 bases align to TRBD2. V dropped 3 bases and J dropped 5; count of bases not matched to a gene: 8. The CDR3 consists of 15 residues. DNA for the CDR3: TGTGCCAGCAGTTTGCCTAGCGGGATTTCTAACGAGCAGTACTTC. It codes for CASSLPSGISNEQYF.

In this sample, this clonotype turned up a few times. The chain has TRBV24-1 and TRBJ2-3, with 9 bases fitting TRBD2. The CDR3 is 15 residues long. Germline V CDR1 and CDR2: KGHDR, SFDVKD. After removal of 3 bases from V and 10 bases from J, the junction contained 10 bases not matched to a gene. The CDR3 spells CATSDNPGLARPQYF. CDR3 DNA sequence: TGTGCCACCAGTGATAATCCGGGACTAGCAAGGCCGCAGTATTTT.

This clonotype has just a few counts. The chain combines TRBV14 with TRBJ2-3, with a possible D match to TRBD1 (6 bases). The ends were cut back, 2 bases at V and 10 bases at J, with 25 bases in the middle. The CDR3 totals 17 residues. The germline V gene encodes CDR1 SGHDN and CDR2 FVKESK. CDR3 in amino acids: CASSQRHTEQGRSSQYF. CDR3 coding DNA: TGTGCCAGCAGCCAACGACATACCGAACAGGGCAGGAGCTCGCAGTATTTT.

The genes are TRBV6-2 or TRBV6-3 and TRBJ2-1; TRBD2 matches 7 bases. The CDR3 extends over 15 amino acids. Per the germline V gene, CDR1 is MNHEY and CDR2 is SVGEGT. The V gene end was trimmed by 3 bases and the J gene end by 2 bases; junction bases not matched to a gene: 4. The CDR3 protein is CASSYGGSPYNEQFF. The CDR3 DNA is TGTGCCAGCAGTTATGGCGGGAGCCCCTACAATGAGCAGTTCTTC.

This clonotype was seen a few times. The chain is built from TRBV7-6 and TRBJ2-7; either TRBD1 or TRBD2 may fit D (6 bases each). CDR3 length: 15 amino acids. Trimming took off 6 bases at V and 3 bases at J, with 18 bases between the two ends. The germline gives CDR1 SGHVS, CDR2 FNYEAQ. The CDR3 here is CASSPQAGEVYEQYF. DNA of the CDR3: TGTGCCAGCAGTCCCCAGGCAGGGGAGGTCTACGAGCAGTACTTC.

This clonotype was picked up a small number of times. This chain links TRBV4-3 with TRBJ2-3, with 7 nucleotides matching TRBD1. Germline V gene sequence: CDR1 LGHNA, CDR2 YSLEER. The V gene end was trimmed by 1 base and the J gene end by 2 bases; junction bases not matched to a gene: 3. This CDR3 is built from 15 residues. The CDR3 bases are TGCGCCAGCAGCCAAGGGGGACAGCTCACAGATACGCAGTATTTT. Its translation is CASSQGGQLTDTQYF.

In this sample, this clonotype turned up a few times. The V call is TRBV29-1, the J call TRBJ2-4; no definite D call. This CDR3 region has 12 residues. Trimming removed 7 bases from V and 8 bases from J, with 15 bases in between. CDR1 SQVTM and CDR2 ANQGSEA come from the germline V gene. CDR3 sequence (DNA): TGCAGCGCATCGGGCCCCCTCCACATTCAGTACTTC. It specifies CSASGPLHIQYF.

The table lists this clonotype with many counts. The chain employs TRBV5-1 and TRBJ1-6; D call uncertain. Trimming took off 5 bases at V and 7 bases at J, with 13 bases between the two ends. The germline V gene has CDR1 SGHRS and CDR2 YFSETQ. The length of the CDR3 is 14 residues. This CDR3 is CASSPSRPNSPLHF. Here the CDR3 DNA reads TGCGCCAGCAGTCCGTCTCGACCGAATTCACCCCTCCACTTT.

The rearrangement joins TRBV13 to TRBJ2-1; 8 bases line up with TRBD1. The germline CDR1 and CDR2 sequences are PRHDT and FYEKMQ (reference sequence). The J segment lost 9 bases and the V segment lost 7 bases, leaving 11 bases of the junction unmatched. The CDR3 contains 14 residues. The CDR3 DNA follows: TGTGCCAGCATGCTCCGGACAGGGTTTCCTGAGCAGTTCTTC. Translated: CASMLRTGFPEQFF.

This clonotype was counted at least ten times. This rearrangement joins TRBV15 to TRBJ2-1, with 13 bases lining up with TRBD2. This CDR3 contains 19 residues. The germline V gene has CDR1 LNHNV and CDR2 YYDKDF (reference sequence). Trimming cost V 2 bases and J 6 bases; bases outside gene matches: 13. Written as DNA, the CDR3 is TGTGCCACCAGCAGAACCACTAGCGGGAGGGCCTTCATTTTCAATGAGCAGTTCTTC. Translating it yields CATSRTTSGRAFIFNEQFF. The full variable domain, in which reference TRBV15 and TRBJ2-1 provide the parts outside the CDR3, is DAMVIQNPRYQVTQFGKPVTLSCSQTLNHNVMYWYQQKSSQAPKLLFHYYDKDFNNEADTPDNFQSRRPNTSFCFLDIRSPGLGDTAMYLCATSRTTSGRAFIFNEQFFGPGTRLTVL.

This sequence joins TRBV4-2 and TRBJ2-2, with 11 bases that match TRBD2. With 5 bases clipped from V and 4 bases from J, the junction kept 6 bases outside the gene matches. Germline assignment: CDR1 LGHNA and CDR2 YNFKEQ. The CDR3 loop spans 16 amino acids. The DNA of the CDR3 is TGTGCCAGCAGCACTAGCGGGAGATGGGGCACCGGGGAGCTGTTTTTT. Encoded protein: CASSTSGRWGTGELFF.

This clonotype was seen a handful of times. This chain joins TRBV10-3 and TRBJ2-7, with D unresolved. CDR1 is ENHRY and CDR2 is SYGVKD in the germline V gene. The CDR3 spans 13 residues. The V end was cut by 5 bases, the J end by 2 bases, with 10 bases between. Written as DNA, the CDR3 is TGTGCCATCAGTACGTACGAACCCTACGAGCAGTACTTC. This encodes CAISTYEPYEQYF.

This clonotype was seen at least ten times. V is TRBV2 and J is TRBJ1-1, with D tentatively TRBD1 (5 bases). CDR1 is SNHLY and CDR2 is FYNNEI in the germline V gene. The CDR3 is 9 residues long. CDR3 coding DNA: TGTGCAACAGGCGCGGAAGCTTTCTTT. Its protein product is CATGAEAFF.

V and J are TRBV29-1 and TRBJ2-7; 10 bases match TRBD1. The CDR3 has 16 residues. Trimming removed 5 bases from V and 3 bases from J; junction bases left unmatched: 13. From germline, CDR1 is SQVTM and CDR2 ANQGSEA. DNA of the CDR3: TGCAGCGTTAAAAATCTACGGACAGGGGGAATCTACGAGCAGTACTTC. As protein: CSVKNLRTGGIYEQYF.

This clonotype occurred many times. CDR3 amino acids: CASAPGAVVDTQYF. CDR3 DNA sequence: TGCGCCAGCGCGCCCGGAGCGGTCGTAGATACGCAGTATTTT. The V gene is TRBV5-1, the J gene TRBJ2-3; D is perhaps TRBD2 (5 bases). The CDR3 length is 14 residues. CDR1 and CDR2 (germline): SGHRS, YFSETQ. Trimming shortened V by 7 bases and J by 5 bases, and 17 bases separated the two germline ends.

This clonotype was observed a handful of times. This chain uses TRBV4-3 with TRBJ2-5; tentatively, D is TRBD2 (5 bases). The V gene's germline CDR1 is LGHNA and CDR2 YSLEER. Trimming stripped 1 base from V and 4 bases from J, with 16 bases between. This CDR3 has 16 amino acids. CDR3 coding DNA: TGCGCCAGCAGCCAAGTTCTTACTGCCCGGGGAGAGACCCAGTACTTC. Translation: CASSQVLTARGETQYF.

This clonotype occurred many times. The chain links TRBV10-3 to TRBJ2-1; 10 nucleotides match TRBD2. V shed 6 bases and J 6 bases; nucleotides not matched to a gene: 8. Germline CDR1 reads ENHRY; CDR2 reads SYGVKD. The CDR3 runs 15 residues. DNA for the CDR3: TGTGCCATCAGACCAGGACTAGCGGAGTCCAATGAGCAGTTCTTC. Protein: CAIRPGLAESNEQFF.

The genes are TRBV20-1 and TRBJ2-1; 16 nucleotides agree with TRBD2. CDR1 DFQATT and CDR2 SNEGSKA come from the germline V gene (reference sequence). V dropped 4 bases and J dropped 8; count of bases not matched to a gene: 8. The CDR3 is 16 residues long. For the CDR3, the DNA is TGCAGTGCTATGGGACTAGCGGGAGGGATAATCGATGAGCAGTTCTTC. Its translation: CSAMGLAGGIIDEQFF.

This clonotype was seen a handful of times. The rearrangement uses TRBV7-8 and TRBJ2-3; 7 positions match TRBD2. This CDR3 spans 17 amino acids. Trimming at V came to 3 bases and at J to 3 bases, leaving 12 bases not matched to a gene. Germline CDR1 SGHVS, CDR2 FQNEAQ. This CDR3 reads CASSFALGGGITDTQYF. CDR3 nucleotides: TGTGCCAGCAGCTTCGCCTTGGGGGGGGGGATTACAGATACGCAGTATTTT.